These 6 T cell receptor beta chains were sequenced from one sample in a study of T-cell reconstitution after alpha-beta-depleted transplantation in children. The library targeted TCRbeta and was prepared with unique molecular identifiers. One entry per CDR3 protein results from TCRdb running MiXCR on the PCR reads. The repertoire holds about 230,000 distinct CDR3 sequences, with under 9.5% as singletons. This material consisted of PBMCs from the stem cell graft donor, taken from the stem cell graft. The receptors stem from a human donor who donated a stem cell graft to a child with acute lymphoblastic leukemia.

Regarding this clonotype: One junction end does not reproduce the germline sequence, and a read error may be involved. The CDR3 here is CASSSGQRGGPYNEHFF. DNA for the CDR3: TGTGCCAGCAGCTCGGGACAGCGGGGGGGCCCCTACAATGAGCATTTCTTC. This sequence joins TRBV5-4 and TRBJ2-1; 10 positions agree with TRBD2. CDR1 is SGHNT and CDR2 is YYREEE in the germline V gene (reference sequence). The CDR3 sequence is 17 residues long.

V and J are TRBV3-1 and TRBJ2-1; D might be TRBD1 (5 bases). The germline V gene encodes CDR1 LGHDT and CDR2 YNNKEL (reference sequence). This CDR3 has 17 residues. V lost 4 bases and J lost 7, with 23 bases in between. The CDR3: CASSPVATVVLVNEQFF. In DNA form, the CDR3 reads TGTGCCAGCAGCCCCGTCGCGACAGTGGTGTTAGTAAATGAGCAGTTCTTC.

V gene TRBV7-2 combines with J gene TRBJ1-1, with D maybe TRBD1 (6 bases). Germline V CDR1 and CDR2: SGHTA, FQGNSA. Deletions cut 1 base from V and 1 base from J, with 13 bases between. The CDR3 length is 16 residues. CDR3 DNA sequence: TGTGCCAGCAGCTTAGAAAGGACAGCCGCGAACACTGAAGCTTTCTTT. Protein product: CASSLERTAANTEAFF.

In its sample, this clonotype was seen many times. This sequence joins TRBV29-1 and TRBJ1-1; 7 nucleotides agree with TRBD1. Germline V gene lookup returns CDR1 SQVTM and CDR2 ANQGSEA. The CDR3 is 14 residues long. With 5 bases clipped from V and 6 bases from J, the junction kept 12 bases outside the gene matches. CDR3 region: CSVSNRGSPSEAFF. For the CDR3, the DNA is TGCAGCGTTTCAAACAGGGGATCTCCCTCTGAAGCTTTCTTT.

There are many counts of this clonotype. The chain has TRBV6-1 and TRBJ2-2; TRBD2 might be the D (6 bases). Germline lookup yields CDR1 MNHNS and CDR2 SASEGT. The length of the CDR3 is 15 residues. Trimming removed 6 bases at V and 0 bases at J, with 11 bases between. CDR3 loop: CASRVGLTNTGELFF. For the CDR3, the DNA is TGTGCCAGCAGAGTCGGACTAACGAACACCGGGGAGCTGTTTTTT.

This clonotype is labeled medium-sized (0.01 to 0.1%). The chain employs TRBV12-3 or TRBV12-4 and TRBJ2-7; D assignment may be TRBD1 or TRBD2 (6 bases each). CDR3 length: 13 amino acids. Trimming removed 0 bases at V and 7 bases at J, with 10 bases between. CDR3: CASSLAGGWEQYF. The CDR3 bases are TGTGCCAGCAGTTTAGCGGGGGGCTGGGAGCAGTACTTC.